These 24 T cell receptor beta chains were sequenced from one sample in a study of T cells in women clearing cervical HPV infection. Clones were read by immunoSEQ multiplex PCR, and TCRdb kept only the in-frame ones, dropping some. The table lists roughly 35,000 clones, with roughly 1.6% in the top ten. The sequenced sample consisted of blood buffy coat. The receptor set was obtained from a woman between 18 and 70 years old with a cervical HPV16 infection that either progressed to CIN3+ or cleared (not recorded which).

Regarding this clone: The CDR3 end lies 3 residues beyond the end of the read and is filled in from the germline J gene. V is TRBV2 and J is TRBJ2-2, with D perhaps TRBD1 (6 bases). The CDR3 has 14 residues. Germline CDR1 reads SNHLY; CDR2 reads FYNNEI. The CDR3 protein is CASSEGTTNEKLFF. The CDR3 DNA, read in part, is TGTGCCAGCAGTGAGGGGACAACTAATGAAAAG.

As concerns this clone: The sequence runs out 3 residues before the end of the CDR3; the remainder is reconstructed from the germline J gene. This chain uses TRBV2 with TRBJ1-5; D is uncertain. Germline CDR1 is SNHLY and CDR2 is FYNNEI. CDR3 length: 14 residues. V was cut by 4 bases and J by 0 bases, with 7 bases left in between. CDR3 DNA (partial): TGTGCCAGCAGTGGGCAGTATAGCAATCAGCCC. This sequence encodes CASSGQYSNQP. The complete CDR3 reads CASSGQYSNQPQHF.

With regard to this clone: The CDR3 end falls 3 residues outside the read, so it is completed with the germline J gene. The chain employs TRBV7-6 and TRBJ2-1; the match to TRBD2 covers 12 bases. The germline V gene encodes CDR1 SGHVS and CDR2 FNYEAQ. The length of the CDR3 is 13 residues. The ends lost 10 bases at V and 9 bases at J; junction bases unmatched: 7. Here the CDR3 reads CAIVSSGRGEQFF. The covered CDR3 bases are TGTGCCATCGTTTCTAGCGGGAGGGGTGAG.

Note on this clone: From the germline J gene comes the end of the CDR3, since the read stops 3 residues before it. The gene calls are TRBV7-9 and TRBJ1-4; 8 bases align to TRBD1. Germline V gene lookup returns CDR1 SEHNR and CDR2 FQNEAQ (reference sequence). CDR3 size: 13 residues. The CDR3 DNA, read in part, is TGTGCCAGCAGCCGGACAGGGAATTCACCA. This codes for CASSRTGNSP. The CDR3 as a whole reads CASSRTGNSPLFF. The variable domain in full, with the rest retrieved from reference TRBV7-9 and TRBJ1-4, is DTGVSQNPRHKITKRGQNVTFRCDPISEHNRLYWYRQTLGQGPEFLTYFQNEAQLEKSRLLSDRFSAERPKGSFSTLEIQRTEQGDSAMYLCASSRTGNSPLFFGSGTQLSVL.

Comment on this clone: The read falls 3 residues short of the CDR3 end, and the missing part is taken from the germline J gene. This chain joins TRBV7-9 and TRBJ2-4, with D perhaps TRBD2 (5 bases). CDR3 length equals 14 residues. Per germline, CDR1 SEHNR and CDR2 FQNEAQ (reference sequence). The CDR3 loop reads CASTRTGWPYGQYF. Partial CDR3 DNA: TGTGCCAGCACCCGGACGGGGTGGCCCTATGGT.

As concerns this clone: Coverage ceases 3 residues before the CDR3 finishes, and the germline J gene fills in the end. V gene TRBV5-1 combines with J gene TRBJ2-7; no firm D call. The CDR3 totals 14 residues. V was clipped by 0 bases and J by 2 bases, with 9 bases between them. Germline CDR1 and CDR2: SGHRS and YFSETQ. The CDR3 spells CASSLGQEPYEQYF. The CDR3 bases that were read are TGCGCCAGCAGCTTGGGTCAGGAGCCCTACGAG.

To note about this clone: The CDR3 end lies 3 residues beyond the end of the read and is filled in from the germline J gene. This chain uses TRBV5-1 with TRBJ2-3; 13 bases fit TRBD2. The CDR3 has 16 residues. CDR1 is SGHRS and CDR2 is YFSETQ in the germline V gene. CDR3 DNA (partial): TGCGCCAGCAGCTACACGACTAGCGGGGGGCAAGAGACG. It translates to CASSYTTSGGQET. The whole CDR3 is CASSYTTSGGQETQYF.

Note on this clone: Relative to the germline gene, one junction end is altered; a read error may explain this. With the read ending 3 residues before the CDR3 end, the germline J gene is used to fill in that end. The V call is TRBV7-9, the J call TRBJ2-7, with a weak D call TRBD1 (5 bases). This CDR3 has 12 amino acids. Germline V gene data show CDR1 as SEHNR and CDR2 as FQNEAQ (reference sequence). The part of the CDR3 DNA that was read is TGTTCCAGCAGCAGCCAGGGATACGAG. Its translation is CSSSSQGYE. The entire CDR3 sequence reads CSSSSQGYEQYF.

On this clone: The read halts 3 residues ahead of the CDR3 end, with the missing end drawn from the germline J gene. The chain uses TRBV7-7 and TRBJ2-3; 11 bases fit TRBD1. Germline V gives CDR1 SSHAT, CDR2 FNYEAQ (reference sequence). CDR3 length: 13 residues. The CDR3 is CASSRDRGETQYF. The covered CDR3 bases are TGTGCCAGCAGCAGGGACAGGGGGGAGACG.

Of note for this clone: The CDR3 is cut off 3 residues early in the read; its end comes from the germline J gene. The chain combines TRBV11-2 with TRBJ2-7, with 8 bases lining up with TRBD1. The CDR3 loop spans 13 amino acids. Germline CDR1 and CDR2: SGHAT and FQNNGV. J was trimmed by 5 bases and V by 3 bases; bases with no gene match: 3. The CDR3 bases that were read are TGTGCCAGCAGCTTGGACAGGGAGAACGAG. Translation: CASSLDRENE. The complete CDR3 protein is CASSLDRENEQYF. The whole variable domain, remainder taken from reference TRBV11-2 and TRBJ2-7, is EAGVAQSPRYKIIEKRQSVAFWCNPISGHATLYWYQQILGQGPKLLIQFQNNGVVDDSQLPKDRFSAERLKGVDSTLKIQPAKLEDSAVYLCASSLDRENEQYFGPGTRLTVT.

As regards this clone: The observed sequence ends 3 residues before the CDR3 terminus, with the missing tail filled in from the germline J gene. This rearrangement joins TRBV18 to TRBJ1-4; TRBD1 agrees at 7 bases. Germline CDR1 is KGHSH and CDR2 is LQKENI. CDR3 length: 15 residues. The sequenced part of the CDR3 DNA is TGTGCCAGCTCACCCACGACAGGGCACTACTCACCA. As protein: CASSPTTGHYSP. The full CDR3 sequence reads CASSPTTGHYSPLFF.

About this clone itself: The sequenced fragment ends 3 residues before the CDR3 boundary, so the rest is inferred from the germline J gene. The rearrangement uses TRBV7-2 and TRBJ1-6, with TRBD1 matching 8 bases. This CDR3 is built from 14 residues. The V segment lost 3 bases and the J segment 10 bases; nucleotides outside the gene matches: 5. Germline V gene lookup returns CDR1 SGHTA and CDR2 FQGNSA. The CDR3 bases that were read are TGTGCCAGCAGCTTTTCAGGGGGCGGCTCACCC. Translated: CASSFSGGGSP. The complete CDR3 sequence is CASSFSGGGSPLHF.

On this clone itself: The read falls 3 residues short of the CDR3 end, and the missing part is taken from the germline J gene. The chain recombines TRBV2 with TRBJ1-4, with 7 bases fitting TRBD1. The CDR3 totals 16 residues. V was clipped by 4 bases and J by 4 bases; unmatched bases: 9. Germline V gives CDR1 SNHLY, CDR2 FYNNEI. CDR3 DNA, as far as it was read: TGTGCCAGCAGTGCCACAGGGGTGGCACGTAATGAAAAA. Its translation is CASSATGVARNEK. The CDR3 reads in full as CASSATGVARNEKLFF.

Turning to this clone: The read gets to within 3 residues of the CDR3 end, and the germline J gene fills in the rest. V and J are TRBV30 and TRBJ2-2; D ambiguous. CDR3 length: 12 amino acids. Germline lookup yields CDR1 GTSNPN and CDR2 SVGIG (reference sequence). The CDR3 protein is CAWSSNHEKLFF. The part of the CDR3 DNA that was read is TGTGCCTGGAGCAGTAACCATGAAAAG.

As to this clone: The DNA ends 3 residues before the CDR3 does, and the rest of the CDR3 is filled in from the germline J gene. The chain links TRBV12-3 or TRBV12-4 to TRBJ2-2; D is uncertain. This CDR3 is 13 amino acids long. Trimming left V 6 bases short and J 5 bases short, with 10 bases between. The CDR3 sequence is CASRSLETGELFF. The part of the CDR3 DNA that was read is TGTGCCAGCAGATCATTAGAAACCGGGGAG.

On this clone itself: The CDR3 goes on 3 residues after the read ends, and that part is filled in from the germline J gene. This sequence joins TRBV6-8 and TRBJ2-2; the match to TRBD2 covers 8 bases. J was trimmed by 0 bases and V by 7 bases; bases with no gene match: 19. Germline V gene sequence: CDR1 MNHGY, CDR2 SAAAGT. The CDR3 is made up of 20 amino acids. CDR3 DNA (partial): TGTGCCAGCATCAACTCCGAGGAGGGATGCGGGAGGCCGAACACCGGGGAG. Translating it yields CASINSEEGCGRPNTGE. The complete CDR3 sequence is CASINSEEGCGRPNTGELFF.

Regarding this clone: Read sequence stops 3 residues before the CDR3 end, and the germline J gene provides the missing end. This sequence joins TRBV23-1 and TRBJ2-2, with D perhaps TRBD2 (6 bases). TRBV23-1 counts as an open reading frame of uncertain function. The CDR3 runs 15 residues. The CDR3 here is CASTSGGQYNEKLFF. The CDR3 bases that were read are TGCGCCAGCACCTCCGGAGGGCAGTATAATGAAAAG.

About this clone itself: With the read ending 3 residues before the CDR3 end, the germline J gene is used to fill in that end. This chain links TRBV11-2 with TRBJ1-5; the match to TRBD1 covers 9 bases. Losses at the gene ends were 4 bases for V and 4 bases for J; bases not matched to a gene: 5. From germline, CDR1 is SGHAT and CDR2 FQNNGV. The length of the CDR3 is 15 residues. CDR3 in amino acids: CASSWGQGGNQPQHF. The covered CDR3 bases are TGTGCCAGCAGCTGGGGACAGGGCGGGAATCAGCCC.

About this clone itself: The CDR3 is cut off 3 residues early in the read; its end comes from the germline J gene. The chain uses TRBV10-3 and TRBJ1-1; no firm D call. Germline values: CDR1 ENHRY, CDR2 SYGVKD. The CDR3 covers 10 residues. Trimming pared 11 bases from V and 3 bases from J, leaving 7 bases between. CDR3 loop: CAAGDTEAFF. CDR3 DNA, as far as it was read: TGTGCCGCCGGGGACACTGAA.

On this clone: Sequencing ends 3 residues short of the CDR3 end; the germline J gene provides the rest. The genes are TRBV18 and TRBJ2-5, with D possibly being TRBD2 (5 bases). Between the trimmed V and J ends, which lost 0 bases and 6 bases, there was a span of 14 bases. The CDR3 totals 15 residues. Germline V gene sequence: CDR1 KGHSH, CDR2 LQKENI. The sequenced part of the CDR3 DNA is TGTGCCAGCTCACCACCGGACCCACGGGGAAAGACC. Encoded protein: CASSPPDPRGKT. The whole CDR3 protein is CASSPPDPRGKTQYF.

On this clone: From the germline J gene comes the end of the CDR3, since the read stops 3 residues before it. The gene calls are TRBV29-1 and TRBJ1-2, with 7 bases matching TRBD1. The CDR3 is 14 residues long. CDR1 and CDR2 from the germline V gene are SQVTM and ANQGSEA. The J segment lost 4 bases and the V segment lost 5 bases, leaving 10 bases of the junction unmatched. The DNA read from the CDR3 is TGCAGCGTTTACGGGACAGAAAGTTTCTATGGC. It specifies CSVYGTESFYG. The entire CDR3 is CSVYGTESFYGYTF. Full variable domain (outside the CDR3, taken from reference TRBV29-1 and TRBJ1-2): SAVISQKPSRDICQRGTSLTIQCQVDSQVTMMFWYRQQPGQSLTLIATANQGSEATYESGFVIDKFPISRPNLTFSTLTVSNMSPEDSSIYLCSVYGTESFYGYTFGSGTRLTVV.

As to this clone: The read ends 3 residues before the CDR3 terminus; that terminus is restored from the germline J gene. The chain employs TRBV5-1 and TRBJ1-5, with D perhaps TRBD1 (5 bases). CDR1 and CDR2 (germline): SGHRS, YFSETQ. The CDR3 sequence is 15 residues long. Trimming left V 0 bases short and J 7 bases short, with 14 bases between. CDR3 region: CASSLGGQGKQPQHF. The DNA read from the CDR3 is TGCGCCAGCAGCTTGGGAGGTCAGGGTAAACAGCCC.

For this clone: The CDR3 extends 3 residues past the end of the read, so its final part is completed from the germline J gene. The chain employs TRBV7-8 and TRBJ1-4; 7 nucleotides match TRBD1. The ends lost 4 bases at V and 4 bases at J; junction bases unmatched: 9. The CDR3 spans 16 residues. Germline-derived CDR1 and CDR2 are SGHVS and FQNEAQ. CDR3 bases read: TGTGCCAGCAGCTCCGCTACCGGGACAGTTAATGAAAAA. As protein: CASSSATGTVNEK. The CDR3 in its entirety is CASSSATGTVNEKLFF.

The DNA read from the CDR3 is TGTGCCAGCTCACCACCATCCACAGATACC. Amino acid sequence: CASSPPSTDT. In full, the CDR3 is CASSPPSTDTYTF. The J gene is TRBJ1-2, the V gene TRBV18; no definite D call. With the read ending 3 residues before the CDR3 end, the germline J gene is used to fill in that end. This CDR3 contains 13 residues. In germline, CDR1 is KGHSH, CDR2 LQKENI.